Listed here are 24 T cell receptor beta chains from one sample, sequenced in a study of shared clonotypes between healthy human individuals. Clones were sequenced by immunoSEQ multiplex PCR, and TCRdb holds only the in-frame ones, with some missing. The data contain roughly 1,000,000 clones, roughly 74% of them singletons. Sequencing used memory CD4+ T cells from PBMCs. Indicated subset: CD45RA-negative fraction. The receptor source for this set is a man aged 18 to 30 in good health. Some clones in this sample may be carry-over from other donors' samples.

The V call is TRBV18, the J call TRBJ2-7, with 9 bases matching TRBD2. CDR1 and CDR2 (germline): KGHSH, LQKENI. The V and J ends lost 2 bases and 6 bases, in that order; junction bases with no gene match: 8. The CDR3 contains 15 residues. CDR3: CASSPGAGGPFEQYF. CDR3 sequence (DNA): TGTGCCAGCTCACCAGGGGCGGGAGGGCCTTTCGAGCAGTACTTC.

The table lists this clone with a count of one. The J gene is TRBJ2-1, the V gene TRBV9; no definite D call. Trimming removed 3 bases from V and 0 bases from J, with 13 bases in between. The CDR3 is 16 residues long. CDR1 SGDLS and CDR2 YYNGEE come from the germline V gene. CDR3 region: CASSARSGSSYNEQFF. CDR3 in DNA: TGTGCCAGCAGCGCTAGGTCAGGAAGCTCCTACAATGAGCAGTTCTTC.

The chain links TRBV5-4 to TRBJ1-1; tentatively, D is TRBD1 (5 bases). The CDR3 runs 15 residues. Trimming took 4 bases from V and 1 from J, leaving 14 bases between them. CDR1 is SGHNT, CDR2 YYREEE, per germline (reference sequence). The CDR3 DNA reads as TGTGCCAGCAGCCGCCCATCGACAGAGAACACTGAAGCTTTCTTT. Amino acid sequence: CASSRPSTENTEAFF.

The chain uses TRBV10-2 and TRBJ2-1; D is uncertain. Per germline, CDR1 WSHSY and CDR2 SAAADI. V lost 8 bases and J lost 9, with 17 bases in between. This CDR3 has 13 amino acids. The chain's CDR3 is CASSSDRPTEQFF. DNA of the CDR3: TGCGCCAGCTCCTCCGACCGGCCGACTGAGCAGTTCTTC.

V and J are TRBV5-4 and TRBJ2-5, with D tentatively TRBD1 (6 bases). Between the trimmed V and J ends, which lost 5 bases and 8 bases, there was a span of 16 bases. The CDR3 consists of 13 residues. Per germline, CDR1 SGHNT and CDR2 YYREEE (reference sequence). The DNA for the CDR3 is TGTGCCAGCAGAACCGGGACAAAGAAAACCCAGTACTTC. Its protein is CASRTGTKKTQYF. The full variable domain, with the rest looked up from reference TRBV5-4 and TRBJ2-5, is ETGVTQSPTHLIKTRGQQVTLRCSSQSGHNTVSWYQQALGQGPQFIFQYYREEENGRGNFPPRFSGLQFPNYSSELNVNALELDDSALYLCASRTGTKKTQYFGPGTRLLVL.

The genes are TRBV19 and TRBJ1-1, with D perhaps matching TRBD1 (5 bases). The germline V gene encodes CDR1 LNHDA and CDR2 SQIVND (reference sequence). CDR3 length: 14 residues. V lost 7 bases and J lost 1, with 13 bases in between. Here the CDR3 reads CASTLLGQNTEAFF. CDR3 coding DNA: TGTGCCAGTACCTTATTGGGGCAGAACACTGAAGCTTTCTTT.

This clone was seen a few times. The chain joins TRBV5-4 to TRBJ2-5; 8 positions agree with TRBD1. The CDR3 is made up of 16 amino acids. V lost 1 base to trimming and J lost 5 bases; unmatched junction nucleotides: 10. Germline values: CDR1 SGHNT, CDR2 YYREEE (reference sequence). This CDR3 reads CASSLRQGSYGETQYF. The CDR3, as DNA: TGTGCCAGCAGCTTGCGACAGGGGTCATATGGTGAGACCCAGTACTTC.

The chain uses TRBV11-2 and TRBJ2-5, with a possible D match to TRBD1 (6 bases). V lost 2 bases and J lost 1, with 14 bases in between. In germline, CDR1 is SGHAT, CDR2 FQNNGV. The CDR3 length is 16 residues. This CDR3 is CASSLFSRGVQETQYF. The CDR3 nucleotides read TGTGCCAGCAGCTTATTCTCCAGGGGAGTCCAAGAGACCCAGTACTTC.

This chain uses TRBV5-1 with TRBJ2-1; TRBD1 aligns across 8 bases. The CDR3 totals 14 residues. The junction had 9 bases not matched to a gene; V was cut back by 4 bases and J by 9 bases. Germline V CDR1 and CDR2: SGHRS, YFSETQ. CDR3 sequence (DNA): TGCGCCAGCAGCCCCCTGACAGGGGCGTCTGAGCAGTTCTTC. Protein product: CASSPLTGASEQFF.

The chain joins TRBV4-1 to TRBJ2-5; D remains unclear. Germline CDR1 and CDR2: MGHRA and YSYEKL. V was cut by 5 bases and J by 3 bases, with 10 bases left in between. CDR3 length: 13 residues. Written as DNA, the CDR3 is TGCGCCAGCAGCAGGGCGTTGGAAGAGACCCAGTACTTC. This gives the protein CASSRALEETQYF.

This clone has ten or more counts. The genes are TRBV29-1 and TRBJ2-3, with D possibly TRBD1 on 5 matching bases. Trimming removed 5 bases at V and 2 bases at J, with 8 bases between. Germline V gene data show CDR1 as SQVTM and CDR2 as ANQGSEA. The CDR3 runs 12 residues. CDR3 protein: CSVRQNTDTQYF. CDR3 nucleotide sequence: TGCAGCGTTCGACAGAACACAGATACGCAGTATTTT.

The chain recombines TRBV25-1 with TRBJ1-3; no clear D gene. The length of the CDR3 is 16 residues. In germline, CDR1 is MGHDK, CDR2 SYGVNS. Trimming cost V 3 bases and J 4 bases, with 16 bases left between them. The CDR3 nucleotides are TGTGCCAGCAGTGAGCAGTACTATTTCTTCGGAAACACCATATATTTT. Translation gives CASSEQYYFFGNTIYF.

The chain employs TRBV28 and TRBJ2-7; D not resolved. The CDR3 sequence is 11 residues long. The germline V gene encodes CDR1 MDHEN and CDR2 SYDVKM. Trimming took 5 bases from V and 6 from J, leaving 8 bases between them. CDR3 DNA: TGTGCCAGCAGTACCAATCTCGAGCAGTACTTC. Translation: CASSTNLEQYF.

This clone was seen many times. The rearrangement uses TRBV9 and TRBJ1-4; TRBD1 aligns across 9 bases. Germline lookup yields CDR1 SGDLS and CDR2 YYNGEE. Trimming cost V 4 bases and J 7 bases; bases outside gene matches: 5. This CDR3 spans 14 amino acids. CDR3 nucleotides: TGTGCCAGCAGCCAGGACAGGGGCGGTGAAAAACTGTTTTTT. The encoded protein is CASSQDRGGEKLFF.

The sample holds many counts of this clone. Other DNA sequences in this specimen translate into the identical CDR3. The V and J genes are TRBV5-6 and TRBJ1-5; no firm D call. This CDR3 spans 13 amino acids. Germline values: CDR1 SGHDT, CDR2 YYEEEE. The V and J ends lost 0 bases and 5 bases respectively, with 6 bases between them. As DNA, the CDR3 is TGTGCCAGCAGCTTGGGACCGGATCAGCCCCAGCATTTT. Translation: CASSLGPDQPQHF.

The V gene is TRBV28, the J gene TRBJ2-5; TRBD1 matches at 7 bases. The CDR3 totals 16 residues. The germline CDR1 and CDR2 sequences are MDHEN and SYDVKM. With 5 bases clipped from V and 2 bases from J, the junction kept 11 bases outside the gene matches. The CDR3 nucleotides are TGTGCCAGCAGTCCCCTTCGGACAGGAGAGCAAGAGACCCAGTACTTC. Translation: CASSPLRTGEQETQYF.

The genes are TRBV29-1 and TRBJ2-5; 9 bases are a match to TRBD2. Trimming cost V 6 bases and J 5 bases; bases outside gene matches: 4. CDR3 length: 12 residues. Germline values: CDR1 SQVTM, CDR2 ANQGSEA. The CDR3 DNA reads TGCAGCGTAATCACTAGCGGGGAGACCCAGTACTTC. Translating it yields CSVITSGETQYF.

This clone was seen more than once but under ten times. This chain joins TRBV7-9 and TRBJ2-5, with 8 bases fitting TRBD2. V lost 3 bases and J lost 4; bases outside the gene matches: 4. Looked up from germline, CDR1 is SEHNR and CDR2 is FQNEAQ (reference sequence). The CDR3 length is 14 residues. This CDR3 is CASSFYGTRETQYF. In DNA form, the CDR3 reads TGTGCCAGCAGCTTTTACGGGACTAGAGAGACCCAGTACTTC.

The chain combines TRBV5-6 with TRBJ1-1; 12 nucleotides line up with TRBD1. Germline V gene lookup returns CDR1 SGHDT and CDR2 YYEEEE. V lost 2 bases to trimming and J lost 0 bases; unmatched junction nucleotides: 8. There are 18 residues in the CDR3. CDR3 coding DNA: TGTGCCAGCAGCTTACTCGGGACAGGGGGCCCCCTGAACACTGAAGCTTTCTTT. Its protein is CASSLLGTGGPLNTEAFF. Based on the CDR3 plus reference TRBV5-6 and TRBJ1-1, the full variable domain is DAGVTQSPTHLIKTRGQQVTLRCSPKSGHDTVSWYQQALGQGPQFIFQYYEEEERQRGNFPDRFSGHQFPNYSSELNVNALLLGDSALYLCASSLLGTGGPLNTEAFFGQGTRLTVV.

The chain combines TRBV9 with TRBJ2-1; D gene ambiguous. The CDR3 runs 13 residues. The V and J ends lost 2 bases and 4 bases respectively, with 7 bases between them. CDR1 and CDR2 (germline): SGDLS, YYNGEE. CDR3 protein: CASSVSDYNEQFF. The CDR3 DNA follows: TGTGCCAGCAGCGTGAGTGATTACAATGAGCAGTTCTTC. The variable domain in full, completed from reference TRBV9 and TRBJ2-1, reads DSGVTQTPKHLITATGQRVTLRCSPRSGDLSVYWYQQSLDQGLQFLIQYYNGEERAKGNILERFSAQQFPDLHSELNLSSLELGDSALYFCASSVSDYNEQFFGPGTRLTVL.

The gene calls are TRBV7-2 and TRBJ1-2, with no clear D. V lost 0 bases, J lost 4 bases, and 12 bases lay in between. The CDR3 is made up of 15 amino acids. Germline V gene lookup returns CDR1 SGHTA and CDR2 FQGNSA. In DNA form, the CDR3 reads TGTGCCAGCAGCTTAGCCCAAGGAAACCTCTATGGCTACACCTTC. Its translation is CASSLAQGNLYGYTF.

The sample holds a few counts of this clone. The J gene is TRBJ2-3, the V gene TRBV18; 9 bases match TRBD2. The length of the CDR3 is 17 residues. Germline CDR1 KGHSH, CDR2 LQKENI. V was pared by 4 bases and J by 1 base, with 9 bases of the junction left unmatched. The CDR3 region has the DNA TGTGCCAGCTCACGCCTTTCGACTAGCGGACGCACAGATACGCAGTATTTT. This gives the protein CASSRLSTSGRTDTQYF.

This clone was recorded only once. Possible read error: a much larger clone is one base away. The same CDR3 is also encoded by other DNA sequences in this sample. The chain is built from TRBV13 and TRBJ2-7; 7 bases map to TRBD2. There are 12 residues in the CDR3. CDR1 is PRHDT and CDR2 is FYEKMQ in the germline V gene (reference sequence). CDR3 residues: CASSSRWREQYF. CDR3 nucleotides: TGTGCCAGCAGCTCTCGCTGGCGGGAGCAATACTTC.

This rearrangement joins TRBV7-2 to TRBJ1-1; D gene ambiguous. V was cut by 5 bases and J by 0 bases, with 7 bases left in between. The CDR3 is 13 residues long. Germline CDR1 is SGHTA and CDR2 is FQGNSA. For the CDR3, the DNA is TGTGCCAGCAGCCCAACATTGAACACTGAAGCTTTCTTT. Amino acids: CASSPTLNTEAFF.